This entry concerns a single T cell receptor beta chain. No antigen is known for it. The data are from a study of somatic mutations in cytotoxic T cells in rheumatoid arthritis. The overall study: An approximately 29 ml EDTA sample of patient blood was drawn right after diagnosis, before any treatment.

Produced via immunoSEQ multiplex PCR; TCRdb's table is partial and in-frame only. The sample holds roughly 16,000 clones; 82% are singletons and the top ten take approximately 17%. Notes on the study in general: Within 8 of 65 patients, the single biggest CD8+ clone made up more than 20% of CD8+ cells. The targets (antigens) of the expanded CD8+ clones were not known. CD8+ clonality rose with age in rheumatoid arthritis patients, not healthy controls.

The origin of this receptor is a woman in her fifties or sixties with rheumatoid arthritis. Sample: CD8+ T cells sorted from blood.

Here the CDR3 DNA reads TGTGCCAGCAGCTTAGGTGGGGGAGCGGGAGGATCCTACAATGAGCAGTTCTTC. Encoded protein: CASSLGGGAGGSYNEQFF. This sequence joins TRBV11-3 and TRBJ2-1; 9 bases map to TRBD2. The CDR3 length is 18 residues. CDR1 and CDR2 (germline): SGHNT, YENEEA. The J segment lost 1 base and the V segment lost 1 base, leaving 8 bases of the junction unmatched.